This T cell receptor beta chain was identified during a study of blood T cell repertoires in COVID-19. Whole-study context: Sites across the United States, Italy and Spain contributed samples from acute and convalescent COVID-19. Sample material is recorded as cDNA or gDNA derived from T cells, B-cell-depleted T cells, or PBMCs.

Authors' data handling: Amplification from reference gene primers served as the basis for estimated nucleated cell counts. Assay used: immunoSEQ multiplex PCR; TCRdb lists only in-frame clones, some missing. That table is the source of V, J and clone size, and D and trimming were worked out from the DNA. The sample lists about 260,000 clones; approximately 86% were seen once. The CDR3 is 19 residues long. Sample: peripheral blood. The genes are TRBV12-2 and TRBJ2-6; the D segment call TRBD2 is taken from the table without a DNA check. TRBV12-2 is reported as a pseudogene. This clonotype was sampled from a woman between 55 and 75 years old with COVID-19, enrolled during active disease. This chain's CDR3 is CASRLGRASGSSGANVLTF. The CDR3 nucleotides read TGTGCAAGTCGCTTAGGCCGGGCTAGCGGTAGCTCTGGGGCCAACGTCCTGACTTTC.